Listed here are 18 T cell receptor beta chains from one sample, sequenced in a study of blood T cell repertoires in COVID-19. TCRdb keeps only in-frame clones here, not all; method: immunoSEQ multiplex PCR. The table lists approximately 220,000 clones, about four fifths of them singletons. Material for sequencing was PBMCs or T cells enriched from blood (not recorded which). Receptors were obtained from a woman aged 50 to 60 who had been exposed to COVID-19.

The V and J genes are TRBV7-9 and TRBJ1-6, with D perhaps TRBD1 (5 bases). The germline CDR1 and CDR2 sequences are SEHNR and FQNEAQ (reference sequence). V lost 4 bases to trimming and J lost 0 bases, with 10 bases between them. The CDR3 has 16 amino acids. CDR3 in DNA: TGTGCCAGCAGCTCAATCGACAGCTCCTATAATTCACCCCTCCACTTT. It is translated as CASSSIDSSYNSPLHF.

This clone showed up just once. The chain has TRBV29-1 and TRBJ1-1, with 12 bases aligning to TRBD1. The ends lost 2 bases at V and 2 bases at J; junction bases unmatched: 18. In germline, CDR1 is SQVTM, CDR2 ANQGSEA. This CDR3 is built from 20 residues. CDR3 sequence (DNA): TGCAGCGTTGAAACCCCGGGACAGGGGGCGAAATTGTGGGTAAACACTGAAGCTTTCTTT. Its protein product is CSVETPGQGAKLWVNTEAFF. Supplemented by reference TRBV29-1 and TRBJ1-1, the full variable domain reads SAVISQKPSRDICQRGTSLTIQCQVDSQVTMMFWYRQQPGQSLTLIATANQGSEATYESGFVIDKFPISRPNLTFSTLTVSNMSPEDSSIYLCSVETPGQGAKLWVNTEAFFGQGTRLTVV.

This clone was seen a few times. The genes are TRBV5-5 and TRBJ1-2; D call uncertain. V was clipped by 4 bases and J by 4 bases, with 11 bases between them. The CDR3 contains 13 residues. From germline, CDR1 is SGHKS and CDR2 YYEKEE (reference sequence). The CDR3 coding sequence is TGTGCCAGCAGCGGTTCAAAGCTCTATGGCTACACCTTC. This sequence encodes CASSGSKLYGYTF.

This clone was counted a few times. The CDR3 DNA follows: TGTGCCAGCAGCGTACGCGCATCAGGGGACACCGGGGAGCTGTTTTTT. It encodes CASSVRASGDTGELFF. This sequence joins TRBV9 and TRBJ2-2; D is perhaps TRBD1 (6 bases). Germline V CDR1 and CDR2: SGDLS, YYNGEE. V gave up 1 base and J gave up 3 bases, with 13 bases separating them. The CDR3 is made up of 16 amino acids.

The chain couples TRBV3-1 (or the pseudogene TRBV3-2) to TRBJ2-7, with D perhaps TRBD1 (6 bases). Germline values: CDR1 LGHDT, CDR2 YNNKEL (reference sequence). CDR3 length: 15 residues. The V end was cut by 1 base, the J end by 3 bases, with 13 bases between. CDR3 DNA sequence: TGTGCCAGCAGCCAAGTGAGGGGGTTTCACTACGAGCAGTACTTC. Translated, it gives CASSQVRGFHYEQYF.

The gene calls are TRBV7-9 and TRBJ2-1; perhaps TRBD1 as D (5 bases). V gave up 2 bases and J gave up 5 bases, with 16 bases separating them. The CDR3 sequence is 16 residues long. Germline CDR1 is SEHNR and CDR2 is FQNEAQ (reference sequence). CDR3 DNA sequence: TGTGCCAGCAGCTTATCTGTCCTGTTAGGGGACAATGAGCAGTTCTTC. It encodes CASSLSVLLGDNEQFF.

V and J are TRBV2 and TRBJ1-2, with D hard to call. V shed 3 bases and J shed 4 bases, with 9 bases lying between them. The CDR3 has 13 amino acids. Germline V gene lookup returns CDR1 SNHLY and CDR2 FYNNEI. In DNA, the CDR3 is TGTGCCAGCAGTGATTCCTCGTCCTATGGCTACACCTTC. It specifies CASSDSSSYGYTF.

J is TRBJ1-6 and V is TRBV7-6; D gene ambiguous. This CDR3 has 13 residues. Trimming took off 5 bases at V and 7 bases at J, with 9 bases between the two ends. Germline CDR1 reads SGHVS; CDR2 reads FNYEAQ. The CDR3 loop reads CASSESLNSPLHF. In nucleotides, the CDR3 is TGTGCCAGCAGCGAAAGCCTCAATTCACCCCTCCACTTT.

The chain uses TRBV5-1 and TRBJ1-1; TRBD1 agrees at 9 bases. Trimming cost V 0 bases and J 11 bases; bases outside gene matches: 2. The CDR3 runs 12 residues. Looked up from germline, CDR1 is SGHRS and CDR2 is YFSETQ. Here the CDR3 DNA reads TGCGCCAGCAGCTTGGGGGACAGGGCGGCTTTCTTT. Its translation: CASSLGDRAAFF.

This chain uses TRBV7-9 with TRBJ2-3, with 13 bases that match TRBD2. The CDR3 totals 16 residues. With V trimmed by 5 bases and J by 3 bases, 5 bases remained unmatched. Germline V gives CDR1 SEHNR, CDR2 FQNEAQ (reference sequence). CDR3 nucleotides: TGTGCCAGCAGCCCTCGACTAGCGGGGGGTACAGATACGCAGTATTTT. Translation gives CASSPRLAGGTDTQYF.

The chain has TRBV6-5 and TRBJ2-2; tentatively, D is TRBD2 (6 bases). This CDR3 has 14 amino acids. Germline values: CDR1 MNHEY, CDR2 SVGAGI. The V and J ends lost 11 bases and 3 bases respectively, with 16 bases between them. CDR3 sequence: CAAGRDSDTGELFF. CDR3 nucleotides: TGTGCCGCCGGCCGGGACTCTGACACCGGGGAGCTGTTTTTT.

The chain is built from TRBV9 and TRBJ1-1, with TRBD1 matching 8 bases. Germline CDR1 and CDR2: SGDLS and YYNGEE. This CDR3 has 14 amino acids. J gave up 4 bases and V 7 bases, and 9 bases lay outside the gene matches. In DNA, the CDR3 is TGTGCCAGCCAAAAGGGACAGGATAGCACTGAAGCTTTCTTT. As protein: CASQKGQDSTEAFF.

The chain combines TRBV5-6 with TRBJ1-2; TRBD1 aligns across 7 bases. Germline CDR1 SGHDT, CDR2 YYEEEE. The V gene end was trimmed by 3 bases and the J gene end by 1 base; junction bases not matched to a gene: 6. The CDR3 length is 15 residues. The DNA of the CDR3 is TGTGCCAGCAGCTCATTGGCAGGGGGTAACTATGGCTACACCTTC. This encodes CASSSLAGGNYGYTF. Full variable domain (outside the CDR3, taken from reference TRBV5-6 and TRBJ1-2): DAGVTQSPTHLIKTRGQQVTLRCSPKSGHDTVSWYQQALGQGPQFIFQYYEEEERQRGNFPDRFSGHQFPNYSSELNVNALLLGDSALYLCASSSLAGGNYGYTFGSGTRLTVV.

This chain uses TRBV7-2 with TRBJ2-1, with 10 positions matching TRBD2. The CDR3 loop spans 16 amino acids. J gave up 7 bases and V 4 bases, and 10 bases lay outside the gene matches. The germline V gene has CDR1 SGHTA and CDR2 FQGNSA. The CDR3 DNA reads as TGTGCCAGCAGCTCCTCCCCCATTAGCGGGGGGAATGAGCAGTTCTTC. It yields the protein CASSSSPISGGNEQFF. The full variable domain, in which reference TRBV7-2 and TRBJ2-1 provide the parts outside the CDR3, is GAGVSQSPSNKVTEKGKDVELRCDPISGHTALYWYRQSLGQGLEFLIYFQGNSAPDKSGLPSDRFSAERTGGSVSTLTIQRTQQEDSAVYLCASSSSPISGGNEQFFGPGTRLTVL.

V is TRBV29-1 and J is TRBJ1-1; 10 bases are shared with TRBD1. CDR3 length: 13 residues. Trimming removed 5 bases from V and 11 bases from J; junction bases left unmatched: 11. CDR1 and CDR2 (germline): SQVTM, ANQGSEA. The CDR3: CSVRDRGNTLAFF. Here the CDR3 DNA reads TGCAGCGTTCGGGACAGGGGAAACACTTTGGCTTTCTTT. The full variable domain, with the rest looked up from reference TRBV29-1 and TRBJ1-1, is SAVISQKPSRDICQRGTSLTIQCQVDSQVTMMFWYRQQPGQSLTLIATANQGSEATYESGFVIDKFPISRPNLTFSTLTVSNMSPEDSSIYLCSVRDRGNTLAFFGQGTRLTVV.

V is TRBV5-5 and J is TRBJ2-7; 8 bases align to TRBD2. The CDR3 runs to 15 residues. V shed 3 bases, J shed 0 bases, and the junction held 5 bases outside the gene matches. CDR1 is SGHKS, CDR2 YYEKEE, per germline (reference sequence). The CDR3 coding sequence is TGTGCCAGCAGCTACCTAGCGGGCACCTCCTACGAGCAGTACTTC. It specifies CASSYLAGTSYEQYF.

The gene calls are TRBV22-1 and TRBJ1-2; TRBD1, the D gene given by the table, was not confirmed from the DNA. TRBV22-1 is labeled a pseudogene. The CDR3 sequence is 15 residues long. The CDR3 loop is CPGSPWTGEGRGYTF. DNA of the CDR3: TGTCCTGGGAGCCCTTGGACAGGGGAGGGTAGGGGCTACACCTTC.

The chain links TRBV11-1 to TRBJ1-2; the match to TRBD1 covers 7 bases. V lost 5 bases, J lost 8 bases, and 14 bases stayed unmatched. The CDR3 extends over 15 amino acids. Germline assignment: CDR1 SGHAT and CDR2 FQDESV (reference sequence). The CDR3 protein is CASSPPETGFVGYTF. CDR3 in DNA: TGTGCCAGCAGCCCACCTGAGACAGGGTTCGTCGGCTACACCTTC.